The source of this TCR beta chain is a study of a mutant IDH1 vaccine in newly diagnosed glioma. Looking at the study overall: Patients got radiotherapy, temozolomide, or both beforehand, and most got both. Whole-study findings and limits: Immune responses induced by vaccination arose in around 93% of the patients.

CDR1 and CDR2 (germline): KGHSH, LQKENI. V shed 3 bases and J shed 4 bases, with 19 bases lying between them. The CDR3 contains 17 residues. This clone was seen a single time. Antigen: not known. TCRdb keeps only in-frame clones here, not all; method: immunoSEQ multiplex PCR. The table includes fewer than 30,000 clones, 70% to 90% detected once. Time point of the sample: week 35, safety follow-up. With topical imiquimod, each dose of the vaccine consisted of 300 ug of mutant IDH1 20-mer peptide. Sample: PBMCs, taken from a glioma patient whose treatment included an IDH1 peptide vaccine. The sequence was collected from a man aged 25 to 45 with glioma. The chain couples TRBV18 to TRBJ2-1; D is perhaps TRBD1 (6 bases). The CDR3 protein is CASSPLPQGQKYNEQFF. DNA for the CDR3: TGTGCCAGCTCACCGTTACCCCAGGGACAAAAATACAATGAGCAGTTCTTC.